This TCR beta chain was identified in a study of CD4 T cells in relation to SARS-CoV-2 and coronaviruses. Study-level background: ViraFEST: approximately 10-day antigen culture of PBMCs, then TCR beta CDR3 sequencing. Study-level findings and limits: Crossreactivity was assessed only for spike protein, not other viral proteins.

Concerning this clone itself: Antigen specificity is unknown.

Only in-frame clones appear in the TCRdb table, and some are missing; sequencing was by immunoSEQ multiplex PCR. The sample lists fewer than 25,000 clones, 77% occurring once. CD4+ T cells from unexposed donors were obtained before the COVID-19 pandemic (2011-2018). CD4+ T cells were isolated from the cells after around eleven days of culture. Unexposed-donor CD4+ T cells were probed with SARS-CoV-2 S/N and four cold-coronavirus spikes, cells permitting. CDR1 is MDHEN and CDR2 is SYDVKM in the germline V gene. CDR3 length: 14 amino acids. The V segment lost 6 bases and the J segment 5 bases; nucleotides outside the gene matches: 7.

The sequencing input was CD4+ T cells from PBMCs, cultured in vitro. The chain uses TRBV28 and TRBJ2-7; 10 bases are shared with TRBD1. The sequence derives from a human donor in good health. The CDR3 spells CASSTGTGVHEQYF. In DNA form, the CDR3 reads TGTGCCAGCAGCACCGGGACAGGGGTCCACGAGCAGTACTTC. Looking up the rest from reference TRBV28 and TRBJ2-7 gives the full variable domain: DVKVTQSSRYLVKRTGEKVFLECVQDMDHENMFWYRQDPGLGLRLIYFSYDVKMKEKGDIPEGYSVSREKKERFSLILESASTNQTSMYLCASSTGTGVHEQYFGPGTRLTVT.